Each of the 11 T cell receptor beta chains below was sequenced from the same sample in a study of T-cell memory formation after mild COVID-19. MiXCR was run by TCRdb on the 5' RACE reads, yielding one entry per CDR3 protein. The sample shows fewer than 95,000 distinct CDR3 sequences, more than 10% of them seen only once. Sample: PBMCs or a T cell subset sorted from them (not recorded which). These receptor sequences come from an adult woman who had mild COVID-19 (a few samples of this study predate the infection). Cell type and time point are not known.

V gene TRBV24-1 combines with J gene TRBJ2-5, with D hard to call. V lost 3 bases to trimming and J lost 4 bases, with 8 bases between them. The CDR3 has 13 amino acids. Germline V gene lookup returns CDR1 KGHDR and CDR2 SFDVKD. CDR3 DNA: TGTGCCACCAGTGATCTCGAAGTAGAGACCCAGTACTTC. Translated: CATSDLEVETQYF.

The chain combines TRBV30 with TRBJ1-2; D remains unclear. CDR3 size: 11 residues. V was clipped by 0 bases and J by 7 bases, with 6 bases between them. CDR1 is GTSNPN and CDR2 is SVGIG in the germline V gene (reference sequence). The CDR3: CAWSVHGGYTF. For the CDR3, the DNA is TGTGCCTGGAGTGTACACGGTGGCTACACCTTC.

V is TRBV11-1 and J is TRBJ2-1; TRBD1 might be the D (6 bases). The CDR3 consists of 17 residues. From germline, CDR1 is SGHAT and CDR2 FQDESV (reference sequence). Trimming took off 1 base at V and 3 bases at J, with 16 bases between the two ends. Here the CDR3 reads CASSLVSRGPLYNEQFF. Here the CDR3 DNA reads TGTGCCAGCAGCTTAGTGTCCAGGGGCCCACTCTACAATGAGCAGTTCTTC.

The chain links TRBV5-1 to TRBJ2-1; D remains unclear. V was pared by 3 bases and J by 3 bases, with 7 bases between. CDR3 size: 13 residues. Germline V gene data show CDR1 as SGHRS and CDR2 as YFSETQ. CDR3 in DNA: TGCGCCAGCAGCTCTTTAGGCTACAATGAGCAGTTCTTC. Amino acids: CASSSLGYNEQFF.

In its sample, this clonotype was seen a few times. The rearrangement links TRBV24-1 to TRBJ1-5; D is uncertain. Germline V lookup: CDR1 KGHDR, CDR2 SFDVKD. The V end lost 1 base, the J end lost 4 bases, and 10 bases lay between the germline ends. The CDR3 spans 15 residues. This chain's CDR3 is CATSDFRTENQPQHF. The DNA of the CDR3 is TGTGCCACCAGTGATTTTAGAACAGAGAATCAGCCCCAGCATTTT.

The genes are TRBV30 and TRBJ2-1; 7 bases fit TRBD2. V lost 4 bases, J lost 3 bases, and 9 bases stayed unmatched. CDR3 length equals 15 residues. The V gene's germline CDR1 is GTSNPN and CDR2 SVGIG (reference sequence). The CDR3 here is CAWTEGLADYNEQFF. The CDR3 coding sequence is TGTGCCTGGACCGAGGGGCTAGCGGACTACAATGAGCAGTTCTTC.

This clonotype was picked up a small number of times. V gene TRBV5-1 combines with J gene TRBJ2-2; D gene ambiguous. V shed 7 bases and J shed 0 bases, with 10 bases lying between them. This CDR3 has 14 residues. Germline-derived CDR1 and CDR2 are SGHRS and YFSETQ. As DNA, the CDR3 is TGCGCCAGCTGGAGCTACTCGAACACCGGGGAGCTGTTTTTT. This codes for CASWSYSNTGELFF. Based on the CDR3 plus reference TRBV5-1 and TRBJ2-2, the full variable domain is KAGVTQTPRYLIKTRGQQVTLSCSPISGHRSVSWYQQTPGQGLQFLFEYFSETQRNKGNFPGRFSGRQFSNSRSEMNVSTLELGDSALYLCASWSYSNTGELFFGEGSRLTVL.

The V call is TRBV12-3 or TRBV12-4, the J call TRBJ1-2, with D possibly matching TRBD1 (6 bases). The CDR3 runs to 18 residues. Trimming removed 6 bases from V and 3 bases from J, with 26 bases in between. The CDR3 is CASRSGSLEHREDYGYTF. In DNA, the CDR3 is TGTGCCAGCAGATCCGGATCCCTCGAACACAGGGAGGACTATGGCTACACCTTC.

The chain has TRBV29-1 and TRBJ2-1; tentatively, D is TRBD1 (6 bases). This CDR3 region has 12 residues. Germline V gene lookup returns CDR1 SQVTM and CDR2 ANQGSEA. V dropped 7 bases and J dropped 7 bases, with 14 bases sitting between them. This CDR3 reads CSGAGDGNEQFF. The CDR3 bases are TGCAGCGGGGCAGGGGATGGGAATGAGCAGTTCTTC.

The chain uses TRBV7-9 and TRBJ2-4; 7 bases match TRBD2. Trimming took 5 bases from V and 0 from J; bases not matched to a gene: 10. CDR1 SEHNR and CDR2 FQNEAQ come from the germline V gene (reference sequence). The CDR3 totals 17 residues. The CDR3 loop is CASSEGGGGLAKNIQYF. The DNA for the CDR3 is TGTGCCAGCAGCGAGGGCGGCGGGGGTTTAGCCAAAAACATTCAGTACTTC.

V gene TRBV6-5 combines with J gene TRBJ2-3; D ambiguous. Trimming removed 1 base from V and 5 bases from J, with 1 base in between. The CDR3 runs 11 residues. Germline values: CDR1 MNHEY, CDR2 SVGAGI. CDR3 sequence: CASSYLDTQYF. The CDR3 DNA follows: TGTGCCAGCAGTTACTTAGATACGCAGTATTTT.